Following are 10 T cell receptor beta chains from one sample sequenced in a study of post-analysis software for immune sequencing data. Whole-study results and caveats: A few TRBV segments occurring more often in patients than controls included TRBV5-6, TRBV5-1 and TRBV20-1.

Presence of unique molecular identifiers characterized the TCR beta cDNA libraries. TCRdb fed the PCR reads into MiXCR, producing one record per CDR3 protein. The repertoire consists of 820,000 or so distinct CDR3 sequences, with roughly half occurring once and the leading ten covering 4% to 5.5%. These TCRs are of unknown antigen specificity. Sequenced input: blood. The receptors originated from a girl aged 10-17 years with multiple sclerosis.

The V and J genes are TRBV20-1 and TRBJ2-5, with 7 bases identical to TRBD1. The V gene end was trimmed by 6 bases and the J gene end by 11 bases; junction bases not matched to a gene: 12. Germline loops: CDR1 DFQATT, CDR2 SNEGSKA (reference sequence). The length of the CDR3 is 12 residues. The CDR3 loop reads CSAKGQWNEQYF. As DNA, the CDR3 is TGCAGTGCGAAGGGACAGTGGAATGAGCAGTACTTC.

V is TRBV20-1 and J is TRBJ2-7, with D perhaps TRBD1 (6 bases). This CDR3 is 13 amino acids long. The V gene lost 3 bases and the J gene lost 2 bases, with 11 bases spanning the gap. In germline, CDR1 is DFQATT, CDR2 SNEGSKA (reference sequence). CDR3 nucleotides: TGCAGTGCTAGCTTTAGGGGGACCTACGAGCAGTACTTC. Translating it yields CSASFRGTYEQYF.

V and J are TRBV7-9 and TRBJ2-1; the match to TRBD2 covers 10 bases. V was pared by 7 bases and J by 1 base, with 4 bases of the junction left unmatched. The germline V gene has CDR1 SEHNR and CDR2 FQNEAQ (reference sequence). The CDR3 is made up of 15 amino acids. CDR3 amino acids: CASISAGGSYNEQFF. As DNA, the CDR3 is TGTGCCAGCATATCAGCGGGAGGGTCCTACAATGAGCAGTTCTTC.

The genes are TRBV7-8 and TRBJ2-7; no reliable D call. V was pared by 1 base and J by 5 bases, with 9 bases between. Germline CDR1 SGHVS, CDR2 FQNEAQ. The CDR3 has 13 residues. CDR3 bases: TGTGCCAGCAGCTTAGAGTCGGCAAACGAGCAGTACTTC. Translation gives CASSLESANEQYF.

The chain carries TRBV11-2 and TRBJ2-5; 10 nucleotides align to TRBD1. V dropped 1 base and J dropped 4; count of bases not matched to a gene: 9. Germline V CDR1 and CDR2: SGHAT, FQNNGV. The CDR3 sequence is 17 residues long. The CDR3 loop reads CASSLVPGTGVLETQYF. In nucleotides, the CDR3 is TGTGCCAGCAGCTTAGTCCCCGGGACAGGGGTTCTAGAGACCCAGTACTTC.

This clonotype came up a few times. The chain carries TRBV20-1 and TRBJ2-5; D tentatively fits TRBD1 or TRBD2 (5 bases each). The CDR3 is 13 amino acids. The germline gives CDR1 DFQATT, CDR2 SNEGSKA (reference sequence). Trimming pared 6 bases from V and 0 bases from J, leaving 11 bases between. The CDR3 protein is CSATGRNQETQYF. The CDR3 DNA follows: TGCAGTGCAACGGGACGCAACCAAGAGACCCAGTACTTC.

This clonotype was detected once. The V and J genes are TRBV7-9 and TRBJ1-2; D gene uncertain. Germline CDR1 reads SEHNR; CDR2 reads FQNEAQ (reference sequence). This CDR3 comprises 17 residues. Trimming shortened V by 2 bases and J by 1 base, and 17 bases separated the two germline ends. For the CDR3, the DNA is TGTGCCAGCAGCTTACGGCTCCCGGGAGAGGATAACTATGGCTACACCTTC. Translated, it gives CASSLRLPGEDNYGYTF.

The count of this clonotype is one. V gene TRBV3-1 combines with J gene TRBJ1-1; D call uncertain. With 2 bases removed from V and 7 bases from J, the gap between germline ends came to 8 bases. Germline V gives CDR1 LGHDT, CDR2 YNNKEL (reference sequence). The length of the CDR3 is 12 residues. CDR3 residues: CASSQMNGEAFF. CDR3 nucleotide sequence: TGTGCCAGCAGCCAAATGAACGGTGAAGCTTTCTTT.

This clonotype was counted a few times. CDR3 nucleotide sequence: TGCAGTGCTAGTGAACAAGACAGGCTAACCTACGAGCAGTACTTC. This encodes CSASEQDRLTYEQYF. The rearrangement uses TRBV20-1 and TRBJ2-7; tentatively, D is TRBD1 (6 bases). The CDR3 totals 15 residues. Germline V gene lookup returns CDR1 DFQATT and CDR2 SNEGSKA (reference sequence). Trimming removed 3 bases at V and 2 bases at J, with 17 bases between.

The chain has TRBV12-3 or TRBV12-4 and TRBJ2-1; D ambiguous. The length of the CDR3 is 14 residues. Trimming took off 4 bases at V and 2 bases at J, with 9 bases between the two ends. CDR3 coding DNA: TGTGCCAGCAGTTCGACCGCCCCCTACAATGAGCAGTTCTTC. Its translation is CASSSTAPYNEQFF.